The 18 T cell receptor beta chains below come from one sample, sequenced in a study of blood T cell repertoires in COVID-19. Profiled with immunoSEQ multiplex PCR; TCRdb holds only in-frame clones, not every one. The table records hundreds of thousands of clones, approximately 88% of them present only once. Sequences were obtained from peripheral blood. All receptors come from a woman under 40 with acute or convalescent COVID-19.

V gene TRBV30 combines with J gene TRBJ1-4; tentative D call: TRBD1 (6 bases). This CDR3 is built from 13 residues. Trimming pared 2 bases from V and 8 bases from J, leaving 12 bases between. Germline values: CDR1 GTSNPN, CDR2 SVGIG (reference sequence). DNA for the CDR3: TGTGCCTGGAGTCAGGGGTTGTACGAAAAACTGTTTTTT. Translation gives CAWSQGLYEKLFF.

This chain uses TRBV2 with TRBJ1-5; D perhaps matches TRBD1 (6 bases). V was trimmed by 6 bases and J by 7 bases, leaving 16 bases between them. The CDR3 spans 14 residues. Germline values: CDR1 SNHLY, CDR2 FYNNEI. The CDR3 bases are TGTGCCAGCAGAGAAACAGGGCCGGAGCAGCCCCAGCATTTT. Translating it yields CASRETGPEQPQHF.

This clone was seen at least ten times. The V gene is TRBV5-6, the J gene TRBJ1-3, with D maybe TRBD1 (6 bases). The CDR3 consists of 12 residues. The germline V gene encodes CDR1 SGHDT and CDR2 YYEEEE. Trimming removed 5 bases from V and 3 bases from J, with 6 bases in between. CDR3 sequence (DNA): TGTGCCAGCAGACAGGGTGGAAACACCATATATTTT. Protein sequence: CASRQGGNTIYF.

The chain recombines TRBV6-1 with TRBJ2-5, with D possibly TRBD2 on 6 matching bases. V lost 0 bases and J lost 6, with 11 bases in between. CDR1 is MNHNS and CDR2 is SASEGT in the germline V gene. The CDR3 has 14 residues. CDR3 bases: TGTGCCAGCAGTGAAGCAGGAGGGGTCCAGACCCAGTACTTC. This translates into CASSEAGGVQTQYF.

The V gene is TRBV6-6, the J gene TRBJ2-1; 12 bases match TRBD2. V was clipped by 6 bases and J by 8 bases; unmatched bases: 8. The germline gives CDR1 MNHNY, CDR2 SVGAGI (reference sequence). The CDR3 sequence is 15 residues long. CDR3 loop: CASRASGRAFHEQFF. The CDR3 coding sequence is TGTGCCAGCAGAGCTAGCGGGAGGGCCTTCCATGAGCAGTTCTTC.

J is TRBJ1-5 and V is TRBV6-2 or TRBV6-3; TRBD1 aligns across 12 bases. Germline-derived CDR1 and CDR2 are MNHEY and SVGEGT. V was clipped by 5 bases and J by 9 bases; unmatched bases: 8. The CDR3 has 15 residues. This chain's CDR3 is CASSGTGGPRGPQHF. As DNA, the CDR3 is TGTGCCAGCAGTGGGACAGGGGGCCCGAGGGGGCCCCAGCATTTT.

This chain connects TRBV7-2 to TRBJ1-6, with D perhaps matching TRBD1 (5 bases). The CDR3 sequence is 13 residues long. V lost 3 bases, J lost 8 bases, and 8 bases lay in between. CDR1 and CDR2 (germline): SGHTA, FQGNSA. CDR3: CASSLQGYSPLHF. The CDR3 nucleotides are TGTGCCAGCAGCTTGCAGGGTTATTCACCCCTCCACTTT. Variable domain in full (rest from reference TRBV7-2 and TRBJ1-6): GAGVSQSPSNKVTEKGKDVELRCDPISGHTALYWYRQSLGQGLEFLIYFQGNSAPDKSGLPSDRFSAERTGGSVSTLTIQRTQQEDSAVYLCASSLQGYSPLHFGNGTRLTVT.

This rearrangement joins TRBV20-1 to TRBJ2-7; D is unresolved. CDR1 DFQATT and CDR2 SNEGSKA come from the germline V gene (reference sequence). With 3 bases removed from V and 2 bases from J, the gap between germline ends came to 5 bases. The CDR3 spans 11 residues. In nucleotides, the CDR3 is TGCAGTGCTAGTACTGCCTACGAGCAGTACTTC. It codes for CSASTAYEQYF.

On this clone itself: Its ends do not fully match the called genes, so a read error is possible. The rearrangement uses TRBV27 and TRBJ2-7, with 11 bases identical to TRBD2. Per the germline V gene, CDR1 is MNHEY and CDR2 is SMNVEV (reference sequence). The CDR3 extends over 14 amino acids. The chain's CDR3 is CASSPTGNPGLAAF. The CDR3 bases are TGTGCCAGCAGTCCGACAGGGAACCCGGGACTAGCGGCGTTC.

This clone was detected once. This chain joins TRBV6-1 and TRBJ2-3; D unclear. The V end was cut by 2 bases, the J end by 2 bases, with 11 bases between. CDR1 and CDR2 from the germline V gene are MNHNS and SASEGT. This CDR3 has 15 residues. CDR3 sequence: CASSEMPLYTDTQYF. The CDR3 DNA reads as TGTGCCAGCAGTGAAATGCCCCTATACACAGATACGCAGTATTTT.

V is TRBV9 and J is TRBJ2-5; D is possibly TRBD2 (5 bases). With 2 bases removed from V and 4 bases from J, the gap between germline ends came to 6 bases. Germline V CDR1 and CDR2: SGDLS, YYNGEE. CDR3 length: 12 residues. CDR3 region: CASSVGGETQYF. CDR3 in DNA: TGTGCCAGCAGCGTTGGAGGAGAGACCCAGTACTTC.

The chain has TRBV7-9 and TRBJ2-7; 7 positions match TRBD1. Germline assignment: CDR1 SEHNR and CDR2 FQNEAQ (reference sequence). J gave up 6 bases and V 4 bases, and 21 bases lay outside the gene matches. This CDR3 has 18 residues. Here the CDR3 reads CASSSFGQDITSGFEQYF. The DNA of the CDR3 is TGTGCCAGCAGCTCTTTCGGACAGGATATTACGTCTGGTTTCGAGCAGTACTTC.

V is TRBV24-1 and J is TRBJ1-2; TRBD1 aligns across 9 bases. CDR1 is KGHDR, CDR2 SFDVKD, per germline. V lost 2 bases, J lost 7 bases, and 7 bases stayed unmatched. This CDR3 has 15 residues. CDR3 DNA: TGTGCCACCAGTGATTCAAGGGGACAGGGAGGTGGCTACACCTTC. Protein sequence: CATSDSRGQGGGYTF.

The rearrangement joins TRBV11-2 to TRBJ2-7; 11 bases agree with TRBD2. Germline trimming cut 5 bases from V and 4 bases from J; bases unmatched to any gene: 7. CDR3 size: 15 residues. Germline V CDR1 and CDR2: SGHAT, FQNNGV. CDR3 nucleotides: TGTGCCAGCAGCCCCGGGACTAGCGGCCTATACGAGCAGTACTTC. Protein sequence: CASSPGTSGLYEQYF. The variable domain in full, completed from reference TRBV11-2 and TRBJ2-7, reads EAGVAQSPRYKIIEKRQSVAFWCNPISGHATLYWYQQILGQGPKLLIQFQNNGVVDDSQLPKDRFSAERLKGVDSTLKIQPAKLEDSAVYLCASSPGTSGLYEQYFGPGTRLTVT.

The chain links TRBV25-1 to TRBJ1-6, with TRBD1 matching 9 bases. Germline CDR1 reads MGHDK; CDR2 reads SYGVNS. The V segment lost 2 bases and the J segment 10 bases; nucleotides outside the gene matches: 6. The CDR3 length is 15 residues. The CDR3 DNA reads TGTGCCAGCAGTGAACACGGACAGGGGTACTCACCCCTCCACTTT. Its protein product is CASSEHGQGYSPLHF.

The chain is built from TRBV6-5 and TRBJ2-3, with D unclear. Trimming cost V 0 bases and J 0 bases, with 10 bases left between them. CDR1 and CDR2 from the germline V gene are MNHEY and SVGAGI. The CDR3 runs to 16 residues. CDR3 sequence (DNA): TGTGCCAGCAGTTACTCGAAGCACTCTAGCACAGATACGCAGTATTTT. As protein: CASSYSKHSSTDTQYF.

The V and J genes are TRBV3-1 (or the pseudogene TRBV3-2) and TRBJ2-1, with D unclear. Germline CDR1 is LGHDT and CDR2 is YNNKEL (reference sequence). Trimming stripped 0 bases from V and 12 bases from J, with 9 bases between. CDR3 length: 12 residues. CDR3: CASSQEGSRQFF. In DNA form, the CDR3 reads TGTGCCAGCAGCCAAGAGGGCTCCCGGCAGTTCTTC.

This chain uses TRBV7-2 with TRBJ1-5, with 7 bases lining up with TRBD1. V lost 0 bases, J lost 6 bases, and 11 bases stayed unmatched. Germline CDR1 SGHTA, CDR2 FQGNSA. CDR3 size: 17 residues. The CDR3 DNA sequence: TGTGCCAGCAGCTTAGCACTCGGGGAGAGGGGGCGTCAGCCCCAGCATTTT. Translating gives CASSLALGERGRQPQHF.